These T cell receptor beta chains were read from a single sample in a study of response to subunit inactivated influenza vaccine. TCRdb passed the RT-PCR reads through MiXCR, listing each CDR3 protein once. The sample carries about 170,000 distinct CDR3 sequences, 9.5% to 15% recorded once. These data were also reused for a study on T cells expressing NK-cell markers.

Here the sequenced sample was CD8+ T cells sorted from PBMCs, taken roughly 13 days after vaccination. Source of these receptors: a man in his fifties who received an inactivated influenza vaccine. The CDR3 runs from the conserved cysteine through the conserved F or W. The D gene is left open where the match is weak. A row's size may be missing; if present it is once, few, many or a size class.

v_call	clone_size	cdr3_length	d_call	j_call	cdr3_aa	cdr3_nt
TRBV4-3	few	16	.	TRBJ2-2	CASSQESSTNTGELFF	TGCGCCAGCAGCCAAGAGTCCAGTACGAACACCGGGGAGCTGTTTTTT
TRBV12-3/TRBV12-4	.	18	TRBD2	TRBJ2-2	CASSLWTSGGALLEELFF	TGTGCCAGCAGTCTTTGGACTAGCGGGGGGGCTCTCCTTGAGGAGCTGTTTTTT
TRBV12-3/TRBV12-4	.	15	.	TRBJ2-7	CASSLGAGYSYEQYF	TGTGCCAGCAGTTTAGGGGCCGGGTACTCCTACGAGCAGTACTTC
TRBV27	few	15	TRBD2	TRBJ2-5	CASSLSTSGSETQYF	TGTGCCAGCAGTTTATCGACTAGCGGGAGTGAGACCCAGTACTTC
TRBV2	many	14	.	TRBJ2-7	CASSQSRGGGEQYF	TGTGCCAGCAGTCAATCGAGGGGAGGGGGCGAGCAGTACTTC
TRBV20-1	many	16	.	TRBJ2-3	CSARGLTSASTDTQYF	TGCAGTGCTAGAGGCCTGACTAGTGCTAGCACAGATACGCAGTATTTT
TRBV20-1	few	14	.	TRBJ2-1	CSAWTVSSYNEQFF	TGCAGTGCCTGGACGGTGAGCTCCTACAATGAGCAGTTCTTC
TRBV10-3	few	15	TRBD1	TRBJ2-7	CAISEGTGVGYEQYF	TGTGCCATCAGTGAGGGCACAGGGGTAGGCTACGAGCAGTACTTC
TRBV28	.	16	.	TRBJ2-1	CASSSDSTNSYNEQFF	TGTGCCAGCAGTTCGGACAGTACTAACTCCTACAATGAGCAGTTCTTC
TRBV12-3/TRBV12-4	few	15	.	TRBJ2-1	CASSLEDSPYNEQFF	TGTGCCAGCAGTTTGGAGGACAGTCCCTACAATGAGCAGTTCTTC
TRBV6-1	.	17	TRBD1	TRBJ1-6	CASSLPRTGELDSPLHF	TGTGCCAGCAGCCTACCAAGGACAGGGGAATTGGATTCACCCCTCCACTTT
TRBV4-1	few	13	.	TRBJ2-5	CASSPGVQETQYF	TGCGCCAGCAGCCCAGGGGTTCAGGAGACCCAGTACTTC
TRBV5-1	many	18	TRBD1	TRBJ2-5	CASSFGLSGTGKQETQYF	TGCGCCAGCAGCTTTGGCCTTTCCGGGACAGGAAAGCAAGAGACCCAGTACTTC
TRBV6-1	few	16	TRBD2	TRBJ2-5	CASSTSAGGRMETQYF	TGTGCCAGCAGTACCTCCGCGGGCGGGAGAATGGAGACCCAGTACTTC
TRBV10-1	.	15	.	TRBJ2-5	CASSESLRTGETQYF	TGCGCCAGCAGTGAGTCGCTGCGGACTGGAGAGACCCAGTACTTC
TRBV5-5	few	12	.	TRBJ2-1	CASSSIDNEQFF	TGTGCCAGCAGCTCGATTGACAATGAGCAGTTCTTC
TRBV5-3	few	17	.	TRBJ1-5	CARRFRPLGSGNQPQHF	TGTGCCAGAAGGTTCCGGCCATTGGGGAGCGGCAATCAGCCCCAGCATTTT
TRBV3-1	.	15	TRBD1	TRBJ2-7	CASSQGTGGTDEQYF	TGTGCCAGCAGCCAAGGGACAGGGGGGACGGATGAGCAGTACTTC
TRBV7-2	few	13	TRBD2	TRBJ2-1	CASSLDGRVEQFF	TGTGCCAGCAGCTTGGACGGGAGGGTTGAGCAGTTCTTC
TRBV12-3/TRBV12-4	.	15	.	TRBJ1-5	CASSLSGAPNQPQHF	TGTGCCAGCAGTTTATCAGGGGCCCCCAATCAGCCCCAGCATTTT
TRBV29-1	few	13	.	TRBJ1-5	CSVVYGYNQPQHF	TGCAGCGTTGTTTACGGTTACAATCAGCCCCAGCATTTT
TRBV29-1	few	16	TRBD1	TRBJ2-6	CSVWGQGFSGANVLTF	TGCAGCGTTTGGGGACAGGGGTTTTCTGGGGCCAACGTCCTGACTTTC
TRBV6-2/TRBV6-3	many	14	.	TRBJ2-7	CASSYPDDSHEQYF	TGTGCCAGCAGTTACCCGGACGATTCCCACGAGCAGTACTTC
TRBV18	.	14	TRBD1	TRBJ2-7	CASSLGTGHYEQYF	TGTGCCAGCTCACTTGGGACAGGGCACTACGAGCAGTACTTC
TRBV15	many	16	.	TRBJ2-7	CATSRDPWDDSYEQYF	TGTGCCACCAGCAGAGATCCCTGGGACGACTCCTACGAGCAGTACTTC
TRBV7-8	few	14	.	TRBJ2-7	CASSLVIGAGEQYF	TGTGCCAGCAGCTTAGTAATCGGGGCAGGCGAGCAGTACTTC
TRBV5-1	.	14	TRBD1	TRBJ2-7	CASSSGTESYEQYF	TGCGCCAGCAGCTCCGGGACAGAATCTTACGAGCAGTACTTC
TRBV7-2	.	17	TRBD2	TRBJ2-5	CASSSSFLAGVGETQYF	TGTGCCAGCAGCTCCTCCTTTCTAGCGGGAGTAGGTGAGACCCAGTACTTC
TRBV9	.	15	TRBD1	TRBJ1-4	CASSPSGGLTEKLFF	TGTGCCAGCAGCCCGTCAGGGGGGCTAACGGAAAAACTGTTTTTT
TRBV7-9	few	15	TRBD1	TRBJ1-2	CASSRTGQTPSGYTF	TGTGCCAGCAGCCGAACGGGACAGACACCGTCCGGCTACACCTTC
TRBV11-2	many	14	.	TRBJ2-3	CAVSNGGLTDTQYF	TGTGCCGTTTCTAACGGGGGCCTCACAGATACGCAGTATTTT
TRBV20-1	few	13	.	TRBJ2-5	CSANGPLGETQYF	TGCAGTGCGAACGGGCCCTTGGGAGAGACCCAGTACTTC
TRBV29-1	.	12	.	TRBJ1-1	CSVDPKNTEAFF	TGCAGCGTTGACCCCAAAAACACTGAAGCTTTCTTT
TRBV11-1	.	19	.	TRBJ2-1	CASSLPRLNGRETYNEQFF	TGTGCCAGCAGCTTACCACGCCTAAATGGGCGGGAAACCTACAATGAGCAGTTCTTC
TRBV24-1	many	14	TRBD1	TRBJ2-3	CATRGQASTDTQYF	TGTGCCACCAGGGGACAGGCTAGCACAGATACGCAGTATTTT
TRBV12-3/TRBV12-4	many	15	.	TRBJ2-7	CASRGGAGPSYEQYF	TGTGCCAGCAGGGGGGGGGCGGGACCTTCCTACGAGCAGTACTTC
TRBV12-3/TRBV12-4	many	14	.	TRBJ2-3	CASSFFQGSDTQYF	TGTGCCAGCAGTTTTTTCCAGGGGTCGGATACGCAGTATTTT
TRBV5-1	many	14	.	TRBJ2-7	CASSLSARADEQYF	TGCGCCAGCAGTCTCTCTGCCAGGGCGGACGAGCAGTACTTC
TRBV16	.	13	TRBD1	TRBJ2-7	CASSQSAGGEQYF	TGTGCCAGCAGCCAATCGGCAGGGGGCGAGCAGTACTTC
TRBV7-9	few	15	TRBD1	TRBJ2-1	CASSSTTTGLVEQFF	TGTGCCAGCAGCTCTACGACGACAGGGTTAGTCGAGCAGTTCTTC